This T cell receptor beta chain is drawn from a study of PD-L1 blockade in urothelial cancer. Background on the study: Patients' prior chemotherapy regimens numbered 0 to 3. Blood analysis was done at 3 weeks (second dose) and 6 weeks after treatment began.

Every PCR got spiked synthetic TCR analog templates. Clones were read by immunoSEQ multiplex PCR, and TCRdb kept only the in-frame ones, dropping some. This table has 60,000 to 70,000 clones, 80% to 85% appearing once. The CDR3 totals 15 residues. V lost 5 bases to trimming and J lost 2 bases, with 15 bases between them. CDR1 is MNHEY, CDR2 SMNVEV, per germline (reference sequence). Notes on the study in general: In blood at 3 weeks, tumor-associated clones expanded more among patients with durable benefit.

This sample's time point: pretreatment peripheral blood. This clone appeared a single time. Its target is not known. V usage is TRBV27 and J usage is TRBJ2-5; a weak D match, TRBD2 (6 bases). This receptor was obtained from a man in his sixties or seventies with urothelial cancer. The specimen comprised PBMCs, sampled around atezolizumab (anti-PD-L1) treatment. The DNA of the CDR3 is TGTGCCAGCAGTCCGCGGGGACTTGAACAAGAGACCCAGTACTTC. Residues: CASSPRGLEQETQYF.